The source of this T cell receptor (beta chain) is a study of blood T cell repertoires in COVID-19. Sequencing used immunoSEQ multiplex PCR; TCRdb keeps in-frame clones, though not all of them. Of about 250,000 clones in the sample, about 91% were seen once. Trimming cost V 2 bases and J 4 bases; bases outside gene matches: 11. The germline gives CDR1 SGHKS, CDR2 YYEKEE (reference sequence). This CDR3 has 16 residues. Material for sequencing was peripheral blood. The sequence was obtained from a man older than 75 with acute or convalescent COVID-19. This sequence joins TRBV5-5 and TRBJ1-2; TRBD1 aligns across 7 bases. CDR3 protein: CASSFFLTGTFYGYTF. The CDR3, as DNA: TGTGCCAGCAGCTTTTTTCTGACAGGGACCTTCTATGGCTACACCTTC.